This T cell receptor beta chain was identified in a study of shared clonotypes between healthy human individuals. Study-wide results and limits: Large sequencing depth failed to make sorted-subset sequencing complete, rarefaction showed.

Clones were read by immunoSEQ multiplex PCR, and TCRdb kept only the in-frame ones, dropping some. The sample contains some 2,500,000 clones, approximately 93% of which appear only once. This CDR3 region has 14 residues. Germline-derived CDR1 and CDR2 are SGHRS and YFSETQ. Trimming removed 1 base from V and 8 bases from J, with 12 bases in between. As concerns this clone: What it binds is not known.

The origin of this receptor is a man between 18 and 35 years old in good health. Some clones in this sample may be carry-over from other donors' samples. This sequence joins TRBV5-1 and TRBJ1-4, with D unresolved. Sequenced material: naive CD4+ T cells from PBMCs. Indicated subset: CD45RA+ positively selected. CDR3 coding DNA: TGCGCCAGCAGCTTGAATACGCCGGGGGAAAAACTGTTTTTT. This gives the protein CASSLNTPGEKLFF.